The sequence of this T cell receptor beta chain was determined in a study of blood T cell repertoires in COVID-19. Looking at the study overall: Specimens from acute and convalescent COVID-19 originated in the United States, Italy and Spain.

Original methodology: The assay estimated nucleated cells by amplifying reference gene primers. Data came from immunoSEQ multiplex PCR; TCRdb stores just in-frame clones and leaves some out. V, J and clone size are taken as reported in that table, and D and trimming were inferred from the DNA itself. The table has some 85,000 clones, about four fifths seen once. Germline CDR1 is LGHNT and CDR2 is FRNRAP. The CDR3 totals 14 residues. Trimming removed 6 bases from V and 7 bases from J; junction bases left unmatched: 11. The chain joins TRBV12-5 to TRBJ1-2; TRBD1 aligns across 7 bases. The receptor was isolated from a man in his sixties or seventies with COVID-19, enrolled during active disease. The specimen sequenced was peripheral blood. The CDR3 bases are TGTGCTAGTGGGGGCACCGGGACAGCTGGTGGCTACACCTTC. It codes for CASGGTGTAGGYTF.